The next 21 T cell receptor beta chains were all read from a single sample in a study of circulating and synovial CD4+ cells in juvenile arthritis. Profiling relied on immunoSEQ multiplex PCR, and the TCRdb table lists in-frame clones only, not all of them. This table holds about 36,000 clones, roughly 94% found once. Sequencing was carried out using CD4+ T cells from blood. The receptors were sampled from a human donor with juvenile idiopathic arthritis.

This rearrangement joins TRBV5-1 to TRBJ2-7, with 9 bases identical to TRBD2. V shed 0 bases, J shed 4 bases, and the junction held 14 bases outside the gene matches. The length of the CDR3 is 18 residues. Germline values: CDR1 SGHRS, CDR2 YFSETQ. CDR3 residues: CASSLGPPVSGGAYEQYF. CDR3 DNA: TGCGCCAGCAGCTTGGGGCCCCCTGTTAGCGGGGGAGCTTACGAGCAGTACTTC.

The V call is TRBV5-6, the J call TRBJ2-1; unclear D gene. Germline V lookup: CDR1 SGHDT, CDR2 YYEEEE. V shed 0 bases and J shed 9 bases, with 4 bases lying between them. CDR3 length: 11 amino acids. The CDR3 protein is CASSLGGEQFF. CDR3 in DNA: TGTGCCAGCAGCTTGGGAGGTGAGCAGTTCTTC.

This sequence joins TRBV19 and TRBJ2-6, with TRBD2 matching 7 bases. CDR1 is LNHDA, CDR2 SQIVND, per germline (reference sequence). The CDR3 spans 16 residues. V shed 6 bases and J 0 bases; nucleotides not matched to a gene: 5. The CDR3: CASSMGGTSGANVLTF. The CDR3 bases are TGTGCCAGTAGCATGGGGGGGACCTCTGGGGCCAACGTCCTGACTTTC.

This clone has just one count. The chain couples TRBV5-6 to TRBJ2-7; 10 nucleotides agree with TRBD1. Germline loops: CDR1 SGHDT, CDR2 YYEEEE. V was pared by 5 bases and J by 5 bases, with 10 bases of the junction left unmatched. The CDR3 contains 15 residues. The CDR3 protein is CASSFTGTGANEQYF. The CDR3, as DNA: TGTGCCAGCAGTTTTACCGGGACAGGGGCTAACGAGCAGTACTTC. The full variable domain, with the rest looked up from reference TRBV5-6 and TRBJ2-7, is DAGVTQSPTHLIKTRGQQVTLRCSPKSGHDTVSWYQQALGQGPQFIFQYYEEEERQRGNFPDRFSGHQFPNYSSELNVNALLLGDSALYLCASSFTGTGANEQYFGPGTRLTVT.

The V and J genes are TRBV10-3 and TRBJ1-5; weak D call: TRBD1 (5 bases). The CDR3 contains 16 residues. Trimming took 5 bases from V and 0 from J, leaving 14 bases between them. Germline CDR1 is ENHRY and CDR2 is SYGVKD. The CDR3 loop reads CAISKQVRYSNQPQHF. DNA of the CDR3: TGTGCCATCAGTAAACAGGTGAGGTATAGCAATCAGCCCCAGCATTTT.

The chain has TRBV27 and TRBJ1-5; D unresolved. The germline CDR1 and CDR2 sequences are MNHEY and SMNVEV (reference sequence). Trimming pared 5 bases from V and 6 bases from J, leaving 8 bases between. The CDR3 is 12 residues long. The CDR3 spells CASSPSGQPQHF. The CDR3 DNA reads as TGTGCCAGCAGTCCCTCAGGTCAGCCCCAGCATTTT.

The chain carries TRBV29-1 and TRBJ1-6; a possible D gene is TRBD1 (6 bases). CDR1 and CDR2 from the germline V gene are SQVTM and ANQGSEA. V was pared by 6 bases and J by 7 bases, with 13 bases between. This CDR3 spans 13 amino acids. The CDR3 nucleotides read TGCAGCGTCCGTACAGGGATCAATTCACCCCTCCACTTT. It yields the protein CSVRTGINSPLHF.

There are a few counts of this clone. The gene calls are TRBV19 and TRBJ2-7; possibly TRBD2 for D (6 bases). The CDR3 loop spans 13 amino acids. Germline V CDR1 and CDR2: LNHDA, SQIVND (reference sequence). V was trimmed by 4 bases and J by 1 base, leaving 8 bases between them. CDR3 sequence: CASSRGVSYEQYF. The CDR3 nucleotides read TGTGCCAGTAGTAGGGGGGTATCCTACGAGCAGTACTTC. Full variable domain (outside the CDR3, taken from reference TRBV19 and TRBJ2-7): DGGITQSPKYLFRKEGQNVTLSCEQNLNHDAMYWYRQDPGQGLRLIYYSQIVNDFQKGDIAEGYSVSREKKESFPLTVTSAQKNPTAFYLCASSRGVSYEQYFGPGTRLTVT.

As to this clone: One junction end does not reproduce the germline sequence, and a read error may be involved. This sample also contains other DNA sequences that code for the same CDR3. The rearrangement links TRBV6-5 to TRBJ1-6; D perhaps matches TRBD1 (5 bases). The CDR3 is 14 amino acids. CDR1 is MNHEY and CDR2 is SVGAGI in the germline V gene. CDR3 nucleotide sequence: TGTGCCAGCAGCCGACAGCGCACCAATTCCCCCCTCCACTTT. Protein product: CASSRQRTNSPLHF.

In regard to this clone: The sample holds other DNA sequences that translate to the same CDR3. The gene calls are TRBV29-1 and TRBJ2-5; no firm D call. The CDR3 has 12 amino acids. Trimming shortened V by 4 bases and J by 1 base, and 7 bases separated the two germline ends. Germline V gives CDR1 SQVTM, CDR2 ANQGSEA. In DNA form, the CDR3 reads TGCAGCGTTGCAAGAGGCCAAGAGACCCAGTACTTC. Translating gives CSVARGQETQYF. The variable domain in full, completed from reference TRBV29-1 and TRBJ2-5, reads SAVISQKPSRDICQRGTSLTIQCQVDSQVTMMFWYRQQPGQSLTLIATANQGSEATYESGFVIDKFPISRPNLTFSTLTVSNMSPEDSSIYLCSVARGQETQYFGPGTRLLVL.

The rearrangement links TRBV5-1 to TRBJ1-4; D ambiguous. This CDR3 comprises 14 residues. Per germline, CDR1 SGHRS and CDR2 YFSETQ. V was trimmed by 0 bases and J by 2 bases, leaving 5 bases between them. CDR3 sequence reads: CASSLVETNEKLFF. The CDR3 DNA follows: TGCGCCAGCAGCTTGGTGGAGACTAATGAAAAACTGTTTTTT.

The chain couples TRBV7-2 to TRBJ2-2; a weak D match, TRBD1 (5 bases). Trimming pared 6 bases from V and 6 bases from J, leaving 17 bases between. CDR3 length equals 15 residues. Germline assignment: CDR1 SGHTA and CDR2 FQGNSA. CDR3 DNA sequence: TGTGCCAGCAGATCAACCAGGGTTCTGTCCGGGGAGCTGTTTTTT. Its translation is CASRSTRVLSGELFF.

V is TRBV27 and J is TRBJ1-4; the D is unclear. V lost 2 bases, J lost 0 bases, and 19 bases lay in between. The CDR3 extends over 19 amino acids. Looked up from germline, CDR1 is MNHEY and CDR2 is SMNVEV (reference sequence). CDR3 region: CASSLSSRGRRTTNEKLFF. The CDR3 DNA follows: TGTGCCAGCAGTTTAAGTTCACGAGGCCGTCGGACAACTAATGAAAAACTGTTTTTT.

This chain links TRBV5-1 with TRBJ2-2; 7 bases map to TRBD1. This CDR3 region has 17 residues. With 3 bases clipped from V and 2 bases from J, the junction kept 10 bases outside the gene matches. The germline gives CDR1 SGHRS, CDR2 YFSETQ. The CDR3 coding sequence is TGCGCCAGCAGCTCGAAGATCCGGGACAGCAACACCGGGGAGCTGTTTTTT. Its translation is CASSSKIRDSNTGELFF.

V and J are TRBV7-9 and TRBJ2-3; weak D call: TRBD2 (6 bases). The length of the CDR3 is 15 residues. Per the germline V gene, CDR1 is SEHNR and CDR2 is FQNEAQ (reference sequence). V lost 5 bases to trimming and J lost 3 bases, with 15 bases between them. The CDR3 sequence is CASSRGTHGTDTQYF. DNA of the CDR3: TGTGCCAGCAGCAGAGGGACTCATGGGACAGATACGCAGTATTTT.

This rearrangement joins TRBV7-2 to TRBJ2-3, with TRBD2 as a possible D gene (6 bases). This CDR3 has 17 residues. Trimming took off 2 bases at V and 7 bases at J, with 22 bases between the two ends. In germline, CDR1 is SGHTA, CDR2 FQGNSA. The CDR3 coding sequence is TGTGCCAGCAGCTTATCCCCGCGGAGGGACCTTGGATATACGCAGTATTTT. This encodes CASSLSPRRDLGYTQYF.

This clone was found a few times. The sample contains more than one DNA sequence encoding this CDR3. This sequence joins TRBV5-8 and TRBJ1-6; no definite D call. This CDR3 spans 15 amino acids. V shed 1 base and J shed 6 bases, with 11 bases lying between them. Germline CDR1 and CDR2: SGHTS and YDEGEE. The CDR3 coding sequence is TGTGCCAGCAGCTTGCAGGCAAGAGCTAATTCACCCCTCCACTTT. Amino acids: CASSLQARANSPLHF.

V gene TRBV5-1 combines with J gene TRBJ1-4; 10 bases align to TRBD1. Germline V lookup: CDR1 SGHRS, CDR2 YFSETQ. V lost 4 bases and J lost 3; bases outside the gene matches: 9. The CDR3 length is 17 residues. The CDR3 region has the DNA TGCGCCAGCAGCAAGGACAGGGGGGATCGGTCTAATGAAAAACTGTTTTTT. Protein sequence: CASSKDRGDRSNEKLFF.

The chain carries TRBV5-1 and TRBJ1-1; 8 bases fit TRBD1. CDR1 is SGHRS, CDR2 YFSETQ, per germline. The length of the CDR3 is 17 residues. The ends lost 9 bases at V and 1 base at J; junction bases unmatched: 17. The CDR3 coding sequence is TGCGCCACCGCACGGGGGCAGGGGGCGATAGGGAACACTGAAGCTTTCTTT. Its translation: CATARGQGAIGNTEAFF. Supplemented by reference TRBV5-1 and TRBJ1-1, the full variable domain reads KAGVTQTPRYLIKTRGQQVTLSCSPISGHRSVSWYQQTPGQGLQFLFEYFSETQRNKGNFPGRFSGRQFSNSRSEMNVSTLELGDSALYLCATARGQGAIGNTEAFFGQGTRLTVV.

In regard to this clone: Compared with germline, one end of the junction differs, possibly owing to a read error. The same CDR3 can be traced to other DNA sequences in this sample. The chain employs TRBV5-4 and TRBJ1-6, with TRBD1 matching over 10 bases. This CDR3 comprises 16 residues. In germline, CDR1 is SGHNT, CDR2 YYREEE (reference sequence). CDR3 amino acids: CASSQDRGKYNSPLHF. CDR3 coding DNA: TGTGCCAGCAGCCAGGACAGGGGGAAATATAATTCCCCCCTCCACTTT.

J is TRBJ2-7 and V is TRBV5-1; TRBD2 might be the D (5 bases). Germline CDR1 SGHRS, CDR2 YFSETQ. CDR3 size: 16 residues. V was pared by 4 bases and J by 3 bases, with 20 bases between. The CDR3 sequence: CASSHRRENGNYEQYF. The CDR3 nucleotides are TGCGCCAGCAGCCACCGACGGGAAAACGGGAACTACGAGCAGTACTTC.